These 17 T cell receptor beta chains originate from one sample sequenced in a study of T cell responses to AZD1222 COVID-19 vaccine (dated by TCRdb to the early 2020s). Preparation of the library involved the immunoSEQ multiplex PCR assay. Imported from immuneACCESS, the table was reduced by TCRdb to in-frame sequences with V and J called. These copies leave out some clones; in studies compared against another copy, an unresolved V gene accounts for under half, and the cause of the remainder is not known. This sample gives roughly 140,000 clones in total; about nine tenths of them show up just once. The ten largest clones take up roughly 3.5% of the sample. The meaning of the sample's time point label: baseline before first vaccination. This specimen's treatment or condition label, per the study, means: meningococcal conjugate vaccine given as trial control. The source was peripheral blood, collected on day 0 of MenACWY control vaccination. These receptors all stem from an adult in good health.

J is TRBJ1-1 and V is TRBV19, with D unresolved. From germline, CDR1 is LNHDA and CDR2 SQIVND (reference sequence). Trimming took off 1 base at V and 4 bases at J, with 13 bases between the two ends. CDR3 length: 15 residues. The CDR3 protein is CASSIGRLGFTEAFF. The CDR3 nucleotides read TGTGCCAGTAGTATAGGTAGGCTTGGGTTCACTGAAGCTTTCTTT.

The chain couples TRBV9 to TRBJ2-6, with TRBD2 as a possible D gene (6 bases). The CDR3 spans 16 residues. Germline CDR1 and CDR2: SGDLS and YYNGEE. V was shortened by 0 bases and J by 0 bases, with 7 bases between the two germline ends. CDR3 in DNA: TGTGCCAGCAGCGTAGCGGGACTCTCTGGGGCCAACGTCCTGACTTTC. It translates to CASSVAGLSGANVLTF.

V and J are TRBV9 and TRBJ2-3, with TRBD2 identical over 15 bases. V was clipped by 3 bases and J by 5 bases; unmatched bases: 7. Looked up from germline, CDR1 is SGDLS and CDR2 is YYNGEE. The CDR3 covers 17 residues. The CDR3 here is CASSAGLAGGPGDTQYF. CDR3 bases: TGTGCCAGCAGCGCCGGACTAGCGGGAGGGCCAGGAGATACGCAGTATTTT.

The chain is built from TRBV6-6 and TRBJ1-5; D is unresolved. V lost 1 base and J lost 5, with 3 bases in between. Per germline, CDR1 MNHNY and CDR2 SVGAGI (reference sequence). The CDR3 is 12 amino acids. The CDR3 spells CASSYLDQPQHF. CDR3 in DNA: TGTGCCAGCAGTTACTTAGATCAGCCCCAGCATTTT.

This rearrangement joins TRBV19 to TRBJ1-1; TRBD1 aligns across 7 bases. V lost 7 bases, J lost 0 bases, and 5 bases stayed unmatched. This CDR3 is built from 14 residues. The germline CDR1 and CDR2 sequences are LNHDA and SQIVND (reference sequence). CDR3 sequence (DNA): TGTGCCAGTATACCGGACAGGCTGAACACTGAAGCTTTCTTT. Translated: CASIPDRLNTEAFF.

V usage is TRBV5-1 and J usage is TRBJ1-3, with 10 bases that match TRBD1. J gave up 2 bases and V 5 bases, and 7 bases lay outside the gene matches. Germline CDR1 reads SGHRS; CDR2 reads YFSETQ. The CDR3 length is 16 residues. The CDR3 region is CASRPQGQGAGNTIYF. CDR3 nucleotides: TGCGCCAGCAGGCCCCAAGGACAGGGGGCTGGAAACACCATATATTTT.

The chain combines TRBV2 with TRBJ2-4; the D is unclear. The CDR3 consists of 16 residues. Germline V gene lookup returns CDR1 SNHLY and CDR2 FYNNEI. Trimming left V 10 bases short and J 0 bases short, with 19 bases between. Here the CDR3 reads CATSGPASLAKNIQYF. The CDR3 bases are TGTGCCACCTCCGGGCCAGCCTCTCTAGCCAAAAACATTCAGTACTTC.

V gene TRBV9 combines with J gene TRBJ2-5, with TRBD2 identical over 9 bases. Looked up from germline, CDR1 is SGDLS and CDR2 is YYNGEE. The CDR3 is 16 residues long. The trim removed 2 bases at V and 8 bases at J, leaving 13 bases unmatched. Here the CDR3 reads CASSVMAGGPGFTQYF. Written as DNA, the CDR3 is TGTGCCAGCAGCGTTATGGCGGGAGGGCCGGGTTTCACCCAGTACTTC.

The V call is TRBV12-3 or TRBV12-4, the J call TRBJ2-7; a weak D match, TRBD2 (5 bases). This CDR3 contains 13 residues. V was cut by 3 bases and J by 7 bases, with 13 bases left in between. In DNA form, the CDR3 reads TGTGCCAGCAGTTTCTATCGGTGGAGGGAGCAGTACTTC. Translating gives CASSFYRWREQYF.

The rearrangement links TRBV19 to TRBJ1-3; 8 positions match TRBD1. Germline-derived CDR1 and CDR2 are LNHDA and SQIVND (reference sequence). Unmatched junction bases numbered 4, after V lost 3 bases and J lost 0 bases. The CDR3 runs to 16 residues. CDR3 DNA sequence: TGTGCCAGTAGTATCGGTGACAGGGGCTCTGGAAACACCATATATTTT. Residues: CASSIGDRGSGNTIYF.

The rearrangement joins TRBV27 to TRBJ2-7; D call uncertain. The CDR3 covers 14 residues. The V and J ends lost 2 bases and 4 bases respectively, with 12 bases between them. From germline, CDR1 is MNHEY and CDR2 SMNVEV (reference sequence). The DNA for the CDR3 is TGTGCCAGCAGTTTACTGGGCACGAAATACGAGCAGTACTTC. Its protein product is CASSLLGTKYEQYF.

The gene calls are TRBV5-4 and TRBJ1-2; 8 bases agree with TRBD1. J was trimmed by 2 bases and V by 0 bases; bases with no gene match: 3. CDR3 length equals 15 residues. CDR1 is SGHNT and CDR2 is YYREEE in the germline V gene (reference sequence). The CDR3 DNA follows: TGTGCCAGCAGCTTGGGAGACAGGGGAAACTATGGCTACACCTTC. This gives the protein CASSLGDRGNYGYTF.

The chain has TRBV4-2 and TRBJ2-7; the D is unclear. In germline, CDR1 is LGHNA, CDR2 YNFKEQ. The CDR3 totals 13 residues. The ends were cut back, 5 bases at V and 3 bases at J, with 11 bases in the middle. The CDR3 DNA is TGTGCCAGCAGCGCGCGATCCGACTACGAGCAGTACTTC. Amino acid sequence: CASSARSDYEQYF.

The gene calls are TRBV11-3 and TRBJ2-4; 7 bases agree with TRBD2. Trimming cost V 3 bases and J 3 bases; bases outside gene matches: 2. The V gene's germline CDR1 is SGHNT and CDR2 YENEEA. The CDR3 has 14 residues. CDR3 nucleotide sequence: TGTGCCAGCAGCTTTGGGGGGGACAAAAACATTCAGTACTTC. Amino acid sequence: CASSFGGDKNIQYF. The full variable domain, with the rest looked up from reference TRBV11-3 and TRBJ2-4, is EAGVVQSPRYKIIEKKQPVAFWCNPISGHNTLYWYLQNLGQGPELLIRYENEEAVDDSQLPKDRFSAERLKGVDSTLKIQPAELGDSAVYLCASSFGGDKNIQYFGAGTRLSVL.

The chain couples TRBV28 to TRBJ1-4; the D gene is possibly TRBD1 (5 bases). V gave up 2 bases and J gave up 7 bases, with 11 bases separating them. The CDR3 consists of 14 residues. Germline CDR1 MDHEN, CDR2 SYDVKM. CDR3 nucleotides: TGTGCCAGCAGTTTACAGGCAGGGCGTGAAAAACTGTTTTTT. It yields the protein CASSLQAGREKLFF.

The rearrangement uses TRBV18 and TRBJ2-5, with unresolved D. The V and J ends lost 2 bases and 2 bases respectively, with 12 bases between them. Per the germline V gene, CDR1 is KGHSH and CDR2 is LQKENI. The CDR3 runs 15 residues. The CDR3 is CASSPYYGLQETQYF. CDR3 nucleotide sequence: TGTGCCAGCTCACCATATTACGGTTTACAAGAGACCCAGTACTTC.

V usage is TRBV7-9 and J usage is TRBJ2-1; 14 positions agree with TRBD2. Germline CDR1 and CDR2: SEHNR and FQNEAQ (reference sequence). The V segment lost 5 bases and the J segment 5 bases; nucleotides outside the gene matches: 8. The CDR3 extends over 17 amino acids. Here the CDR3 DNA reads TGTGCCAGCAGCGTAGTCGGGACTAGCGGGAGTGACAATGAGCAGTTCTTC. Translating it yields CASSVVGTSGSDNEQFF.